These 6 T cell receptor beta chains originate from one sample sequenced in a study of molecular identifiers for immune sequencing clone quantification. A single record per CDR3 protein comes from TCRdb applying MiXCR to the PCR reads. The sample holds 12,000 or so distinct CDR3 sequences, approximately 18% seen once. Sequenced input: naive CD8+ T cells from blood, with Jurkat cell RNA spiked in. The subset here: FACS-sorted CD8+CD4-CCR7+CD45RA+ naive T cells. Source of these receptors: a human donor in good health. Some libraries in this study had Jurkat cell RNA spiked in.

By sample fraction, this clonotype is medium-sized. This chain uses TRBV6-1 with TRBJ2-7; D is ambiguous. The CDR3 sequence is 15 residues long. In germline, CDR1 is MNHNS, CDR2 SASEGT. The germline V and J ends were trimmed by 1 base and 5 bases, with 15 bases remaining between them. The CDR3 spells CASSEGIQSAHEQYF. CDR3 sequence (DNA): TGTGCCAGCAGTGAAGGTATTCAATCGGCCCACGAGCAGTACTTC.

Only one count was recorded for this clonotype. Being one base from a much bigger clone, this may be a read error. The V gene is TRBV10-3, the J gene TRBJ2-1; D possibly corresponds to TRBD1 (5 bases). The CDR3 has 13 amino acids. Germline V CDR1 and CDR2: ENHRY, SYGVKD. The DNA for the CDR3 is TGTGCCATCAGCCTTGACAGTTACAATGAGCGGTTCTTC. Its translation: CAISLDSYNERFF.

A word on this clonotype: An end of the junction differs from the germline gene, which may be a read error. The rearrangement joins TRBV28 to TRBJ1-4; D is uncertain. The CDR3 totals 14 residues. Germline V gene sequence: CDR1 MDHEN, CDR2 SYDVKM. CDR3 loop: CASSLSQLNERLFF. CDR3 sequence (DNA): TGTGCCAGCAGTTTAAGTCAGCTTAATGAAAGACTGTTTTTT.

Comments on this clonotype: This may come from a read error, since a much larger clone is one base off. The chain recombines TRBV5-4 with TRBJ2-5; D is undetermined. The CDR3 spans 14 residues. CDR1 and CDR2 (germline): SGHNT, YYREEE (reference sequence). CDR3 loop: CASGLDGIQETQYF. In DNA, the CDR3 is TGTGCCAGCGGCTTGGATGGCATCCAAGAGACCCAGTACTTC.

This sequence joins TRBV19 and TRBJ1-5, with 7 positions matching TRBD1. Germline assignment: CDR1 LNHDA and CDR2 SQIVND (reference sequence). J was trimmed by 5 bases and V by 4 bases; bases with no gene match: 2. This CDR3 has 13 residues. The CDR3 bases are TGTGCCAGTAGTACAGGGGGTGATCAGCCCCAGCATTTT. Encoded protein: CASSTGGDQPQHF.

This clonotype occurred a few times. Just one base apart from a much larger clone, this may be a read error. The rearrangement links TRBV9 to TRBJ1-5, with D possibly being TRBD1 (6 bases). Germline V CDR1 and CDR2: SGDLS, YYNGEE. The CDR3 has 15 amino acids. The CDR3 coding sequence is TGTGCCGGCAGCGTAGCCGACAGGTTTAATCAGCCCCAGCATTTT. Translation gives CAGSVADRFNQPQHF.